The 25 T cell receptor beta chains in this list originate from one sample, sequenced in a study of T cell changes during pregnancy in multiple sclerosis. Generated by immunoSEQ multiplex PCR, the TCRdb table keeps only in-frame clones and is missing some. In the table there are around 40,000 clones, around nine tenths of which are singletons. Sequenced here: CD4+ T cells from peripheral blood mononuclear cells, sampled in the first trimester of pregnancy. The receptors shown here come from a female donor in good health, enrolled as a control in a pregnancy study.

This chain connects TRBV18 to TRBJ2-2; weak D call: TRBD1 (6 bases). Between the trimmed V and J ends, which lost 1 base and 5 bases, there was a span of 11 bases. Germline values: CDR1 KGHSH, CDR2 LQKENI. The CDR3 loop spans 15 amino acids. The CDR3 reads CASSPLQGKTGELFF. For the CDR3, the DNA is TGTGCCAGCTCACCACTCCAGGGGAAAACCGGGGAGCTGTTTTTT.

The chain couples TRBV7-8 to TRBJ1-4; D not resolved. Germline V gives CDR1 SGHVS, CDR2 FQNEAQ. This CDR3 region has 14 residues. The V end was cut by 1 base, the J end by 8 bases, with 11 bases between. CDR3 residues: CASSLVGGSEKLFF. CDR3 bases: TGTGCCAGCAGCTTAGTGGGAGGGAGCGAAAAACTGTTTTTT.

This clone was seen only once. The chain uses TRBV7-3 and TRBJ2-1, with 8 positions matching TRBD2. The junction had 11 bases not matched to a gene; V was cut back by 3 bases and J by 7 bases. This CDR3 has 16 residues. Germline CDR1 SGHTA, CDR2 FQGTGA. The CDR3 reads CASSFQAGVLNNEQFF. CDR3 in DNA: TGTGCCAGCAGCTTCCAAGCGGGGGTCTTGAATAATGAGCAGTTCTTC.

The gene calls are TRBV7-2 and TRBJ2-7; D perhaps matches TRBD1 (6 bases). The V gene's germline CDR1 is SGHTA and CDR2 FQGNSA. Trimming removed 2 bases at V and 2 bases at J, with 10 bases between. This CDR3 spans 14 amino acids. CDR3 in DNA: TGTGCCAGCAGCTTATTGGGGGCCCCCTACGAGCAGTACTTC. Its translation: CASSLLGAPYEQYF.

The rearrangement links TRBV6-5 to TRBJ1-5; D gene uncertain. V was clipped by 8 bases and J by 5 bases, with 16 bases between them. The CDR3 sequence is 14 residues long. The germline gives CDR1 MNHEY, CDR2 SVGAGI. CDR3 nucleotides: TGTGCCAGCGGCCTTGGGCAGACATATCAGCCCCAGCATTTT. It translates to CASGLGQTYQPQHF.

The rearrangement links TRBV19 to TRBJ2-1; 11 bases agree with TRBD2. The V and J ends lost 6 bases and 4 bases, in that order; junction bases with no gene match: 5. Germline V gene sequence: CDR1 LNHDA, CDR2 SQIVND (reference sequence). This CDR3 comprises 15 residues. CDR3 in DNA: TGTGCCAGTAGAAGGGGACTAGCGGTATACAATGAGCAGTTCTTC. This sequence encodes CASRRGLAVYNEQFF. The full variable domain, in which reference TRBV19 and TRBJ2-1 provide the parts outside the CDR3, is DGGITQSPKYLFRKEGQNVTLSCEQNLNHDAMYWYRQDPGQGLRLIYYSQIVNDFQKGDIAEGYSVSREKKESFPLTVTSAQKNPTAFYLCASRRGLAVYNEQFFGPGTRLTVL.

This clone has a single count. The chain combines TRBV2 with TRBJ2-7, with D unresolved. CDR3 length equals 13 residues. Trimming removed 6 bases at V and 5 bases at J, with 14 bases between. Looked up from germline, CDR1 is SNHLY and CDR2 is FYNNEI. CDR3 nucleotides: TGTGCCAGCAGATACCCTAGTAGCCACGAGCAGTACTTC. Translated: CASRYPSSHEQYF.

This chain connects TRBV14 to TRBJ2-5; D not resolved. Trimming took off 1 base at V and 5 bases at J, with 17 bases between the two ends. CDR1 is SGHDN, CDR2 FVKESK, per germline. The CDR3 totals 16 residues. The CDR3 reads CASSQVSGLLSETQYF. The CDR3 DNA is TGTGCCAGCAGCCAAGTCTCAGGATTACTCAGTGAGACCCAGTACTTC. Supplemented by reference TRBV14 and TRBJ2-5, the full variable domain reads EAGVTQFPSHSVIEKGQTVTLRCDPISGHDNLYWYRRVMGKEIKFLLHFVKESKQDESGMPNNRFLAERTGGTYSTLKVQPAELEDSGVYFCASSQVSGLLSETQYFGPGTRLLVL.

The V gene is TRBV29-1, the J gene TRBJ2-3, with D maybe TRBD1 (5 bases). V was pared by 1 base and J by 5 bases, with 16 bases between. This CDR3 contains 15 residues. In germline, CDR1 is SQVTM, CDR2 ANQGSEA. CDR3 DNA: TGCAGCGTTGAAGCCAGGGAAGGTTTGGAAGATACGCAGTATTTT. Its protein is CSVEAREGLEDTQYF.

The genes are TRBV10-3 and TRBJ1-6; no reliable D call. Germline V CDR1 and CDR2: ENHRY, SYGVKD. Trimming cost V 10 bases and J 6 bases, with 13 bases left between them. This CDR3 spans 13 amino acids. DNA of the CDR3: TGTGCCACCCTTCGAGGTTCTAATTCACCCCTCCACTTT. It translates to CATLRGSNSPLHF.

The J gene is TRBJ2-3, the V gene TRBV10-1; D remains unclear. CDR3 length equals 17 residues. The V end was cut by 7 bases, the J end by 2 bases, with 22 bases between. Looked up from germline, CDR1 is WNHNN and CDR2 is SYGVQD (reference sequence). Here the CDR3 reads CASTLKRDTINTDTQYF. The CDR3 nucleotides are TGCGCCAGCACCTTAAAACGAGACACCATTAACACAGATACGCAGTATTTT.

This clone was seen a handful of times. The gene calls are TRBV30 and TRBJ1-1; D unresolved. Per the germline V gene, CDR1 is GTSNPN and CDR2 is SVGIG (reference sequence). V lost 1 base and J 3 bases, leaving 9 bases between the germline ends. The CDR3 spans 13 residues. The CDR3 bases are TGTGCCTGGAGTGGGCAAGCGCACACTGAAGCTTTCTTT. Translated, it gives CAWSGQAHTEAFF.

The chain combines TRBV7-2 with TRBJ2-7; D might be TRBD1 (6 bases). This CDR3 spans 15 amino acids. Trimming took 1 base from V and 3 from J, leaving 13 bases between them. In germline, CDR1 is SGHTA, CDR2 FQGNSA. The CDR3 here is CASSLVWGPLYEQYF. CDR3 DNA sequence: TGTGCCAGCAGCTTAGTGTGGGGGCCACTCTACGAGCAGTACTTC.

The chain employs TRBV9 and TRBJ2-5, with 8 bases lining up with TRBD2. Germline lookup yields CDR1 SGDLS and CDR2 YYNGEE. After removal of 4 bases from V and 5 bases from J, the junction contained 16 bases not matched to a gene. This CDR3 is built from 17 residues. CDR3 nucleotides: TGTGCCAGCAGCCCCCGCCCCACGGGGGGGCCGGCTGAGACCCAGTACTTC. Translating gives CASSPRPTGGPAETQYF.

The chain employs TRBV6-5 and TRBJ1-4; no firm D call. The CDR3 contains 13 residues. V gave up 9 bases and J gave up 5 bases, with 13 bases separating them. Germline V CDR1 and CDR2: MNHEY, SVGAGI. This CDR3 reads CASGQRENEKLFF. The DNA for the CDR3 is TGTGCCAGTGGCCAGCGCGAGAATGAAAAACTGTTTTTT.

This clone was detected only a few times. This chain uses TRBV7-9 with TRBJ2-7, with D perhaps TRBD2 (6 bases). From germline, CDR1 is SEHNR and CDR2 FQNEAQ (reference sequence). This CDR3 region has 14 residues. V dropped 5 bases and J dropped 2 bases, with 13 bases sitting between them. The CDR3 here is CASSLEGGPYEQYF. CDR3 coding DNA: TGTGCCAGCAGCCTAGAGGGAGGCCCCTACGAGCAGTACTTC.

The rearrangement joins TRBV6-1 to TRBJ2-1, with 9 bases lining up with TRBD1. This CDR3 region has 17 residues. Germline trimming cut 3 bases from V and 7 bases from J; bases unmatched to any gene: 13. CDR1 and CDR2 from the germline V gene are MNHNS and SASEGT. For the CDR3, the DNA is TGTGCCAGCAGTGAGAGGGGAGGGACAGGGTTAAGAAATGAGCAGTTCTTC. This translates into CASSERGGTGLRNEQFF.

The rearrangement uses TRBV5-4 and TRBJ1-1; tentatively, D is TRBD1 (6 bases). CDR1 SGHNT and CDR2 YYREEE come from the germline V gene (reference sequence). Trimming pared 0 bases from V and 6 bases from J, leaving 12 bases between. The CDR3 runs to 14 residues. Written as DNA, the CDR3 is TGTGCCAGCAGCTTGGAGGAGCGGGGGCCTGAAGCTTTCTTT. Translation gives CASSLEERGPEAFF.

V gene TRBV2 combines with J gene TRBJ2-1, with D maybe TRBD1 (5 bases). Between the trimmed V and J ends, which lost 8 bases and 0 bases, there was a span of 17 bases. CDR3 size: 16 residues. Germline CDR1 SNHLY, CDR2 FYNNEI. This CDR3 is CASFKDGASSYNEQFF. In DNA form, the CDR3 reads TGTGCCAGCTTTAAGGATGGGGCGAGCTCCTACAATGAGCAGTTCTTC.

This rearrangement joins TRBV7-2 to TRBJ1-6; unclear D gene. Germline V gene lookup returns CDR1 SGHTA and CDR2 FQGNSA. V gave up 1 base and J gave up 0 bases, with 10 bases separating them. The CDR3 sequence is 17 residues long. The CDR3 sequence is CASSLVPASSYNSPLHF. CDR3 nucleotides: TGTGCCAGCAGCTTAGTCCCAGCTAGCTCCTATAATTCACCCCTCCACTTT.

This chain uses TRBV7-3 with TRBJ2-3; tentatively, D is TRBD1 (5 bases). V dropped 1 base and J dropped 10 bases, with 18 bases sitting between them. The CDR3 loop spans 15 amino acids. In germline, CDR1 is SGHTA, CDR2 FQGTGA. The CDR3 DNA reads TGTGCCAGCAGCTTAAGGGGTTCTGGGGCGACGGCGCAGTATTTT. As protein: CASSLRGSGATAQYF.

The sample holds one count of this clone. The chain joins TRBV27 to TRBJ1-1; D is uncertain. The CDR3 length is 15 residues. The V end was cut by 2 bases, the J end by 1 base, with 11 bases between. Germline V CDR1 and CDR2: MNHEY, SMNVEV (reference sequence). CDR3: CASSLGTTPNTEAFF. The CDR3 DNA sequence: TGTGCCAGCAGTTTAGGCACAACCCCGAACACTGAAGCTTTCTTT.

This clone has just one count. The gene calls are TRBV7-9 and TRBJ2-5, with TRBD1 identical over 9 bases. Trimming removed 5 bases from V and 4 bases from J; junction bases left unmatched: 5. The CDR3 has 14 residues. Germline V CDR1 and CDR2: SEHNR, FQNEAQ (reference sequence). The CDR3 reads CASSPGQGRETQYF. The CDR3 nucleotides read TGTGCCAGCAGCCCAGGACAGGGGAGAGAGACCCAGTACTTC.

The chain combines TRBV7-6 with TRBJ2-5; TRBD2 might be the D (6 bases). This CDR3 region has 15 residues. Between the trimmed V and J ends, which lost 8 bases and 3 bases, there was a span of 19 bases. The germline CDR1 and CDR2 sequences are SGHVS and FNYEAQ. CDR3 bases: TGTGCCAGCCCCAAGACAAGACGGAGGGAAGAGACCCAGTACTTC. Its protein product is CASPKTRRREETQYF.

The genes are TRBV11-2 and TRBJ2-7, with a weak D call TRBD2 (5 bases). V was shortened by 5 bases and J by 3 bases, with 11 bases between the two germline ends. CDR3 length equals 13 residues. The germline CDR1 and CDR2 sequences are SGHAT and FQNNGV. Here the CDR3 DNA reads TGTGCCAGCAGCAATCCGGGGAGCTACGAGCAGTACTTC. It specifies CASSNPGSYEQYF. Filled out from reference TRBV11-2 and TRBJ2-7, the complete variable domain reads EAGVAQSPRYKIIEKRQSVAFWCNPISGHATLYWYQQILGQGPKLLIQFQNNGVVDDSQLPKDRFSAERLKGVDSTLKIQPAKLEDSAVYLCASSNPGSYEQYFGPGTRLTVT.